What follows are 2 T cell receptor beta chains derived from one specimen sequenced in a study of CD8 T cells in ankylosing spondylitis. These receptors have no known antigen. TCRdb fed the 5' RACE reads into MiXCR, producing one record per CDR3 protein. The repertoire has 500,000 to 650,000 distinct CDR3 sequences, about 5.4% of them found once; the top ten carry around 3.5%. General study findings and limits: A TCR beta motif of roughly 8 highly homologous variants seemed to mark ankylosing spondylitis blood.

The sequenced sample was blood, either unsorted or a sorted T cell fraction (not recorded which). The receptors stem from a male donor with ankylosing spondylitis.

In this sample, this clonotype turned up a few times. The chain combines TRBV4-3 with TRBJ2-7; the D gene is possibly TRBD1 (6 bases). The germline V gene encodes CDR1 LGHNA and CDR2 YSLEER. CDR3 length: 14 amino acids. Trimming took off 3 bases at V and 0 bases at J, with 9 bases between the two ends. The CDR3 region has the DNA TGCGCCAGCAGCCACCTGGACAGCTCCTACGAGCAGTACTTC. Residues: CASSHLDSSYEQYF.

The sample holds many counts of this clonotype. The V gene is TRBV14, the J gene TRBJ1-2; D is unclear. V lost 3 bases and J lost 0, with 8 bases in between. This CDR3 has 14 amino acids. Germline CDR1 is SGHDN and CDR2 is FVKESK. CDR3 region: CASSQAWTNYGYTF. The CDR3 DNA reads TGTGCCAGCAGCCAGGCTTGGACTAACTATGGCTACACCTTC.